What follows are 24 T cell receptor beta chains derived from one specimen sequenced in a study of cytomegalovirus exposure and HLA in healthy donors. Sequencing used immunoSEQ multiplex PCR; TCRdb keeps in-frame clones, though not all of them. Among about 220,000 clones listed, 65% to 85% were seen once. The sample taken for sequencing was PBMCs. The receptor source for this set is a woman aged 25 to 39 in good health and CMV-seropositive.

There are many counts of this clone. This chain links TRBV6-5 with TRBJ2-5; TRBD1 matches at 7 bases. The CDR3 extends over 15 amino acids. V lost 0 bases and J lost 4; bases outside the gene matches: 5. Per the germline V gene, CDR1 is MNHEY and CDR2 is SVGAGI. The CDR3 DNA sequence: TGTGCCAGCAGTTACTCTAAGAACAGGGGAGAGACCCAGTACTTC. Amino acid sequence: CASSYSKNRGETQYF.

The chain has TRBV13 and TRBJ2-3; TRBD2 matches 11 bases. The junction had 5 bases not matched to a gene; V was cut back by 5 bases and J by 10 bases. Germline V lookup: CDR1 PRHDT, CDR2 FYEKMQ (reference sequence). The CDR3 length is 13 residues. The CDR3 sequence: CASSPSGRTSQYF. The CDR3 DNA reads as TGTGCCAGCAGCCCTAGCGGGAGGACTTCGCAGTATTTT.

This clone was seen ten or more times. Here the CDR3 reads CASSGDTSSYEQYF. The CDR3 DNA follows: TGTGCCAGCAGTGGCGACACGAGCTCCTACGAGCAGTACTTC. The chain uses TRBV25-1 and TRBJ2-7; D unclear. Germline CDR1 is MGHDK and CDR2 is SYGVNS. CDR3 length: 14 amino acids. V lost 4 bases and J 0 bases, leaving 10 bases between the germline ends.

J is TRBJ2-1 and V is TRBV27, with TRBD2 matching over 9 bases. Germline loops: CDR1 MNHEY, CDR2 SMNVEV (reference sequence). Losses at the gene ends were 4 bases for V and 2 bases for J; bases not matched to a gene: 0. This CDR3 is 14 amino acids long. As DNA, the CDR3 is TGTGCCAGCAGTTCTAGCGGGACCTACAATGAGCAGTTCTTC. It yields the protein CASSSSGTYNEQFF.

The rearrangement uses TRBV19 and TRBJ1-5; D is possibly TRBD1 (5 bases). Germline V gene data show CDR1 as LNHDA and CDR2 as SQIVND (reference sequence). This CDR3 is built from 14 residues. The V gene lost 8 bases and the J gene lost 2 bases, with 13 bases spanning the gap. In DNA form, the CDR3 reads TGTGCCAGTCGGGGGGGACGGGGCAATCAGCCCCAGCATTTT. Protein sequence: CASRGGRGNQPQHF.

This clone has a handful of counts. The J gene is TRBJ2-7, the V gene TRBV18, with 9 bases lining up with TRBD1. This CDR3 spans 14 amino acids. V lost 5 bases, J lost 1 base, and 3 bases stayed unmatched. Germline CDR1 is KGHSH and CDR2 is LQKENI. The CDR3 loop reads CASSGTGNSYEQYF. In DNA form, the CDR3 reads TGTGCCAGCTCAGGGACAGGGAATTCCTACGAGCAGTACTTC.

The CDR3 nucleotides read TGCGCCAGCAGCTGGACAGGGGAGGACTATGGCTACACCTTC. This encodes CASSWTGEDYGYTF. This rearrangement joins TRBV5-1 to TRBJ1-2, with 9 bases identical to TRBD1. Germline values: CDR1 SGHRS, CDR2 YFSETQ. CDR3 length: 14 residues. After removal of 3 bases from V and 3 bases from J, the junction contained 3 bases not matched to a gene.

The chain joins TRBV5-1 to TRBJ2-3; 8 bases agree with TRBD2. Germline trimming cut 6 bases from V and 4 bases from J; bases unmatched to any gene: 10. From germline, CDR1 is SGHRS and CDR2 YFSETQ. CDR3 length: 15 residues. The CDR3 DNA reads TGCGCCAGCACCTCGGGACTAGGATGGGCAGATACGCAGTATTTT. Encoded protein: CASTSGLGWADTQYF.

The J gene is TRBJ1-1, the V gene TRBV2, with D possibly matching TRBD1 (6 bases). Trimming took off 9 bases at V and 7 bases at J, with 21 bases between the two ends. Germline V lookup: CDR1 SNHLY, CDR2 FYNNEI. This CDR3 region has 14 residues. The CDR3 nucleotides read TGTGCCAGGAATGAAGGACCGACAGGACGTGAAGCTTTCTTT. Translation gives CARNEGPTGREAFF.

This chain joins TRBV7-9 and TRBJ2-7, with unresolved D. Trimming removed 5 bases from V and 3 bases from J, with 5 bases in between. Germline lookup yields CDR1 SEHNR and CDR2 FQNEAQ (reference sequence). This CDR3 spans 11 amino acids. CDR3 nucleotide sequence: TGTGCCAGCAGCGAAAACTACGAGCAGTACTTC. This encodes CASSENYEQYF.

The chain has TRBV27 and TRBJ1-4; TRBD1 matches at 10 bases. V was clipped by 8 bases and J by 7 bases; unmatched bases: 13. The CDR3 sequence is 16 residues long. Germline CDR1 reads MNHEY; CDR2 reads SMNVEV (reference sequence). CDR3 DNA sequence: TGTGCCAGCGGATTGACAGGGGGCACGGGTAGTGAAAAACTGTTTTTT. Amino acid sequence: CASGLTGGTGSEKLFF.

This rearrangement joins TRBV2 to TRBJ2-3; TRBD2 is a possible D gene (5 bases). This CDR3 has 14 amino acids. CDR1 is SNHLY and CDR2 is FYNNEI in the germline V gene. The V end was cut by 7 bases, the J end by 4 bases, with 15 bases between. DNA for the CDR3: TGTGCCAGCATTGGACTCCCAGTGTCAGATACGCAGTATTTT. Translating gives CASIGLPVSDTQYF.

This rearrangement joins TRBV19 to TRBJ2-2; TRBD1 matches 9 bases. Germline V gene lookup returns CDR1 LNHDA and CDR2 SQIVND (reference sequence). J lost 6 bases, V lost 4 bases, and 9 bases had no gene match. The CDR3 totals 16 residues. CDR3 sequence reads: CASSTTGTGSSGELFF. The CDR3 DNA is TGTGCCAGTAGTACCACCGGGACAGGGAGTTCCGGGGAGCTGTTTTTT.

V is TRBV12-5 and J is TRBJ1-2; tentative D call: TRBD1 (5 bases). The CDR3 is 16 residues long. CDR1 and CDR2 from the germline V gene are LGHNT and FRNRAP. Between the trimmed V and J ends, which lost 0 bases and 2 bases, there was a span of 13 bases. The DNA for the CDR3 is TGTGCTAGTGGTTTGGTACTGGGGCTAGGGAACTATGGCTACACCTTC. Its protein product is CASGLVLGLGNYGYTF.

V gene TRBV4-2 combines with J gene TRBJ2-7, with 9 positions matching TRBD2. The CDR3 has 16 residues. Germline V gives CDR1 LGHNA, CDR2 YNFKEQ. The J segment lost 1 base and the V segment lost 0 bases, leaving 4 bases of the junction unmatched. This CDR3 is CASSQEGLADSYEQYF. The CDR3 DNA reads TGTGCCAGCAGCCAAGAGGGACTAGCAGATTCCTACGAGCAGTACTTC.

The V call is TRBV10-3, the J call TRBJ2-6; D may correspond to TRBD1 or TRBD2 (6 bases each). V lost 5 bases to trimming and J lost 1 base, with 9 bases between them. From germline, CDR1 is ENHRY and CDR2 SYGVKD. This CDR3 is 15 amino acids long. CDR3 DNA sequence: TGTGCCATCAGTAAAGGGGGGTCTGGGGCCAACGTCCTGACTTTC. This sequence encodes CAISKGGSGANVLTF.

A single count supports this clone. J is TRBJ2-2 and V is TRBV7-2; 13 bases align to TRBD2. Trimming cost V 5 bases and J 4 bases; bases outside gene matches: 4. Germline loops: CDR1 SGHTA, CDR2 FQGNSA. The CDR3 totals 16 residues. The CDR3 loop is CASSRTSGRATGELFF. The CDR3 bases are TGTGCCAGCAGCCGAACTAGCGGGAGGGCCACCGGGGAGCTGTTTTTT.

CDR3 sequence reads: CASSQENNGINYGYTF. The CDR3 DNA reads TGCGCCAGCAGCCAGGAAAACAACGGAATTAACTATGGCTACACCTTC. This chain links TRBV4-1 with TRBJ1-2; D is unclear. Germline V CDR1 and CDR2: MGHRA, YSYEKL. There are 16 residues in the CDR3. V gave up 3 bases and J gave up 1 base, with 15 bases separating them.

V and J are TRBV7-8 and TRBJ1-2; D is undetermined. The germline V gene has CDR1 SGHVS and CDR2 FQNEAQ. The CDR3 length is 13 residues. Trimming pared 5 bases from V and 5 bases from J, leaving 12 bases between. CDR3 sequence: CASSPRTGYGYTF. CDR3 nucleotides: TGTGCCAGCAGCCCCCGGACGGGTTATGGCTACACCTTC.

This rearrangement joins TRBV10-1 to TRBJ2-7; D could derive from TRBD1 or TRBD2 (5 bases each). This CDR3 contains 14 residues. The V end was cut by 5 bases, the J end by 9 bases, with 20 bases between. The V gene's germline CDR1 is WNHNN and CDR2 SYGVQD (reference sequence). The CDR3 sequence is CASSSGTAPEGQYF. The CDR3 nucleotides are TGCGCCAGCAGTTCCGGGACCGCACCAGAGGGGCAGTACTTC.

The chain is built from TRBV29-1 and TRBJ2-7; D gene unclear. V was clipped by 6 bases and J by 2 bases, with 14 bases between them. Germline CDR1 reads SQVTM; CDR2 reads ANQGSEA. This CDR3 contains 13 residues. CDR3 in DNA: TGCAGCGTCAGGTCTGGACGGACCTACGAGCAGTACTTC. It yields the protein CSVRSGRTYEQYF.

Concerning this clone itself: The same CDR3 can be traced to other DNA sequences in this sample. The chain couples TRBV27 to TRBJ1-2, with D perhaps TRBD1 (5 bases). Deletions cut 5 bases from V and 4 bases from J, with 11 bases between. The V gene's germline CDR1 is MNHEY and CDR2 SMNVEV (reference sequence). CDR3 size: 13 residues. CDR3 nucleotide sequence: TGTGCCAGCAGTCTCCAGGGAGGCTATGGCTACACCTTC. Translated: CASSLQGGYGYTF.

The V gene is TRBV4-2, the J gene TRBJ2-6; D tentatively reads TRBD1 or TRBD2 (5 bases each). Trimming pared 0 bases from V and 4 bases from J, leaving 13 bases between. This CDR3 is 17 amino acids long. Looked up from germline, CDR1 is LGHNA and CDR2 is YNFKEQ. The CDR3, as DNA: TGTGCCAGCAGCCAAGATTCCCATGGGACCGGGGCCAACGTCCTGACTTTC. Translated, it gives CASSQDSHGTGANVLTF.

This clone was seen more than once but under ten times. The J gene is TRBJ2-2, the V gene TRBV7-3; TRBD2 agrees at 11 bases. Germline lookup yields CDR1 SGHTA and CDR2 FQGTGA. The length of the CDR3 is 15 residues. Trimming took 5 bases from V and 6 from J; bases not matched to a gene: 5. The CDR3 DNA follows: TGTGCCAGCAGCCAAAGGACTAGCGGGTCCGGGGAGCTGTTTTTT. Protein product: CASSQRTSGSGELFF. Full variable domain (rest looked up from reference TRBV7-3 and TRBJ2-2): GAGVSQTPSNKVTEKGKYVELRCDPISGHTALYWYRQSLGQGPEFLIYFQGTGAADDSGLPNDRFFAVRPEGSVSTLKIQRTERGDSAVYLCASSQRTSGSGELFFGEGSRLTVL.